The present entry profiles one T cell receptor (beta chain) with its context. TCRdb re-called the 5' RACE reads with MiXCR, one entry per CDR3 protein. The table records 350,000 to 500,000 distinct CDR3 sequences, more than 20% of them present only once. In germline, CDR1 is MGHDK, CDR2 SYGVNS. With 0 bases removed from V and 1 base from J, the gap between germline ends came to 3 bases. The CDR3 covers 13 residues. This specimen belongs to a study of T-cell memory formation after mild COVID-19. The specimen was PBMCs or a T cell subset sorted from them (not recorded which). The origin of this receptor is an adult woman who had mild COVID-19 (a few samples of this study predate the infection). Cell type and time point are not known. This chain connects TRBV25-1 to TRBJ1-1; D remains unclear. The CDR3 sequence: CASSEYRNTEAFF. CDR3 DNA: TGTGCCAGCAGTGAATACAGGAACACTGAAGCTTTCTTT.